A selection of T cell receptor beta chains follows, all from one sample in a study of blood T cell repertoires in COVID-19. Data came from immunoSEQ multiplex PCR; TCRdb stores just in-frame clones and leaves some out. The data contain tens of thousands of clones, roughly four fifths of them seen just once; the ten biggest clones take up about 16%. Sequences were obtained from peripheral blood. The receptors shown here come from a man in his 70s with active or convalescent COVID-19. Each CDR3 is given with its conserved first and last residue. The D gene is left open where the match is weak. Not all rows give a size; the values are once, few, many and, for expanded clones, a class.

j_call | clone_size | v_call | d_call | cdr3_nt | cdr3_aa
TRBJ2-3 | once | TRBV20-1 | - | TGCAGTGCTAGTCTTGGACACACAGATACGCAGTATTTT | CSASLGHTDTQYF
TRBJ2-7 | - | TRBV7-9 | TRBD2 | TGTGCCAGCAGCTTAGTGGCGGGAGCCGAGCAGTACTTC | CASSLVAGAEQYF
TRBJ1-2 | - | TRBV6-6 | - | TGTGCCAGCACGGTACAGGGTGATGGCTACACCTTC | CASTVQGDGYTF
TRBJ2-7 | - | TRBV6-5 | - | TGTGCCAGCAGTTACTCGGCAGGGACCTACGAGCAGTACTTC | CASSYSAGTYEQYF
TRBJ1-6 | - | TRBV11-2 | TRBD1 | TGTGCCAGCAGCCCGCGCGGGACAGAGAATTCACCCCTCCACTTT | CASSPRGTENSPLHF
TRBJ1-5 | - | TRBV7-9 | TRBD1 | TGTGCCAGCAGCTATGGACAGGGGGCTGGTCAGCCCCAGCATTTT | CASSYGQGAGQPQHF
TRBJ2-2 | many | TRBV11-3 | TRBD1 | TGTGCCAGCAGCCGTCCGGGACAGGGCACCGGGGAGCTGTTTTTT | CASSRPGQGTGELFF
TRBJ1-5 | - | TRBV7-9 | - | TGTGCCAGCAGTCCCCAGAACAGCAATCAGCCCCAGCATTTT | CASSPQNSNQPQHF
TRBJ2-7 | - | TRBV7-9 | TRBD1 | TGTGCCAGCAGCACTACGGGACAGGTTTACGAGCAGTACTTC | CASSTTGQVYEQYF
TRBJ2-5 | - | TRBV30 | - | TGTGCCTGGAGCGGCCCCCTCCGGGGTGAGACCCAGTACTTC | CAWSGPLRGETQYF
TRBJ1-6 | once | TRBV10-3 | - | TGTGCCATCAGTGAACAGAATTCACCCCTCCACTTT | CAISEQNSPLHF
TRBJ2-7 | few | TRBV7-9 | TRBD1 | TGTGCCAGCAGCTTAGGGGACAGCGAGCAGTACTTC | CASSLGDSEQYF
TRBJ2-7 | - | TRBV11-2 | - | TGTGCCAGCAGCTGGGGGCCGGACAACTCCTACGAGCAGTACTTC | CASSWGPDNSYEQYF
TRBJ1-1 | - | TRBV6-5 | - | TGTGCCAGCTTTTTTGGCGGGAACACTGAAGCTTTCTTT | CASFFGGNTEAFF
TRBJ2-5 | - | TRBV27 | TRBD2 | TGTGCCAGCAGACCACCCGGACTAGCGGGGGGGCACGTAAGAAAGACCCAGTACTTC | CASRPPGLAGGHVRKTQYF
TRBJ2-3 | once | TRBV10-3 | TRBD2 | TGTGCCATCAGGGCGGGAGAAATTCCTAGCACAGATACGCAGTATTTT | CAIRAGEIPSTDTQYF
TRBJ1-4 | few | TRBV6-5 | - | TGTGCCAGCAGTTTCAGCGCAACTAATGAAAAACTGTTTTTT | CASSFSATNEKLFF
TRBJ1-5 | - | TRBV19 | TRBD1 | TGTGCCAGTAGTATCAATTTTGGACAGGGCGAGCCCCAGCATTTT | CASSINFGQGEPQHF
TRBJ2-5 | - | TRBV29-1 | - | TGCAGCGCCTCGGACATGGGGGAGACCCAGTACTTC | CSASDMGETQYF
TRBJ1-2 | few | TRBV18 | - | TGTGCCAGCTCACCACCGGACAGCGCATATGGCTACACCTTC | CASSPPDSAYGYTF
TRBJ2-7 | few | TRBV11-3 | TRBD2 | TGTGCCAGCAGCGCCTACCAACCTAGCGGGGTCTACGAGCAGTACTTC | CASSAYQPSGVYEQYF
TRBJ1-1 | - | TRBV29-1 | - | TGCAGCGTTGAAGTTAGTCGCAAAGCTTTCTTT | CSVEVSRKAFF
TRBJ2-1 | - | TRBV27 | TRBD2 | TGTGCCAGCAGTTTATGGGGGGGATCAGACAATGAGCAGTTCTTC | CASSLWGGSDNEQFF
TRBJ1-1 | few | TRBV6-5 | TRBD1 | TGTGCCAGCAGGGGACAGGGGGGCGTCGCTTTCTTT | CASRGQGGVAFF
TRBJ1-2 | once | TRBV28 | TRBD1 | TGTGCCAGCAGTTCTACCCCCGGGACAGGGGGAAGTGGCTACACCTTC | CASSSTPGTGGSGYTF
TRBJ1-2 | few | TRBV21-1 | - | TGTGCCAGCAGCACCGGGACAGGGAATGGCTACACCTTC | CASSTGTGNGYTF
TRBJ2-1 | - | TRBV2 | - | TGTGCCAGCAGCGGAAACCGGGCCTACAATGAGCAGTTCTTC | CASSGNRAYNEQFF
TRBJ2-1 | once | TRBV7-9 | TRBD2 | TGTGCCAGCAGCTTGGTAGCGGGGCTGTACAATGAGCAGTTCTTC | CASSLVAGLYNEQFF
TRBJ1-5 | - | TRBV2 | - | TGTGCCAGCAGGCCAGGGTGGTCGGGGCCCCAGCATTTT | CASRPGWSGPQHF
TRBJ2-7 | - | TRBV18 | - | TGTGCCAGCTCACCACCGGACAGCTACGAGCAGTACTTC | CASSPPDSYEQYF
TRBJ1-1 | few | TRBV9 | - | TGTGCCAGCAGCAGACAGATGAACACTGAAGCTTTCTTT | CASSRQMNTEAFF
TRBJ2-7 | few | TRBV7-7 | - | TGTGCCAGCAGCCTCCTATCAGCCCCAGGCTACGAGCAGTACTTC | CASSLLSAPGYEQYF
TRBJ2-5 | - | TRBV5-4 | - | TGTGCCAGCATGCGGTACCAAGAGACCCAGTACTTC | CASMRYQETQYF
TRBJ2-2 | - | TRBV30 | TRBD2 | TGTGCCTGGGCTGGCCCGGGGGGACCGAACACCGGGGAGCTGTTTTTT | CAWAGPGGPNTGELFF
TRBJ2-5 | few | TRBV30 | - | TGTGCCTCCACAGGGAGGGCAGAGACCCAGTACTTC | CASTGRAETQYF